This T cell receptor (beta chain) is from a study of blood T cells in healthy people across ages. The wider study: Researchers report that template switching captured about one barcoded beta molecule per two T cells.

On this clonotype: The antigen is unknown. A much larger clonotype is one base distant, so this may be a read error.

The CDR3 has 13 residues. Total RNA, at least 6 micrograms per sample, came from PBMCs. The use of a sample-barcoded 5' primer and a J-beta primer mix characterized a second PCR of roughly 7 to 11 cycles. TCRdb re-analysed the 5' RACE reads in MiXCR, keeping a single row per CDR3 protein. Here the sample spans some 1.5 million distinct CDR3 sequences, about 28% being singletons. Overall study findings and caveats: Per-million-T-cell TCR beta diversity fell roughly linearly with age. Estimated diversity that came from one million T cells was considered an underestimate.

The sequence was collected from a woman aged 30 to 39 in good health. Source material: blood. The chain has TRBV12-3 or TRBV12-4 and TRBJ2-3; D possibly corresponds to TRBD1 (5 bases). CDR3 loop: CAGSADPQGTQYF. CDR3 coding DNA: TGTGCCGGCAGTGCGGACCCTCAGGGTACGCAGTATTTT.